Sequencing of this T cell receptor beta chain was carried out in a study of somatic mutations in cytotoxic T cells in rheumatoid arthritis. Study information: Flow cytometry sorted some V beta antibody-stained T-cell populations to nearly 100% purity, V beta1+ cells among them being sequenced for TCRB. General observations from the study: Healthy controls showed no age-related rise in CD8+ clonality, whereas rheumatoid arthritis patients did. Levels of CD8+ T-cell clonality in rheumatoid arthritis patients were statistically indistinguishable from those seen in age-matched healthy controls, with no significant difference.

Repertoires were generated with immunoSEQ multiplex PCR, while TCRdb's copy carries only in-frame clones and drops some. The table includes more than 10,000 clones, roughly 90% detected once. Germline V gene sequence: CDR1 LGHNA, CDR2 YSLEER. V shed 0 bases and J shed 4 bases, with 12 bases lying between them. The CDR3 covers 15 residues. After CD4+ and CD8+ cells were isolated by positive magnetic bead selection, their purity was checked by flow cytometry. A word on this clone: Its antigen is as yet unknown.

This sequence originates from a young woman with rheumatoid arthritis. This sequence joins TRBV4-3 and TRBJ1-2; D possibly corresponds to TRBD1 (6 bases). Input material: CD4+ T cells sorted from blood. The CDR3 protein is CASSQDQKGVYGYTF. In nucleotides, the CDR3 is TGCGCCAGCAGCCAAGATCAAAAGGGGGTCTATGGCTACACCTTC.